The next 18 T cell receptor beta chains were all read from a single sample in a study of T-cell memory formation after mild COVID-19. TCRdb reanalysed the 5' RACE reads using MiXCR and keeps one entry per CDR3 protein. The sample has a few hundred thousand distinct CDR3 sequences; approximately 9% are singletons. Input material: PBMCs or a T cell subset sorted from them (not recorded which). The receptors originated from a man younger than 35 who had mild COVID-19 (a few samples of this study predate the infection). Cell type and time point are not known.

This clonotype was counted only a few times. The chain employs TRBV6-5 and TRBJ1-1; 7 nucleotides line up with TRBD1. Germline assignment: CDR1 MNHEY and CDR2 SVGAGI. The CDR3 is 13 amino acids. With 0 bases clipped from V and 11 bases from J, the junction kept 6 bases outside the gene matches. The CDR3 sequence is CASSYSKGTDAFF. DNA of the CDR3: TGTGCCAGCAGTTACTCTAAAGGGACAGACGCTTTCTTT.

This chain joins TRBV5-5 and TRBJ1-1; D gene unclear. The CDR3 consists of 16 residues. Germline CDR1 is SGHKS and CDR2 is YYEKEE (reference sequence). Trimming removed 2 bases from V and 0 bases from J, with 14 bases in between. CDR3 nucleotides: TGTGCCAGCAGCTTTTTCCATGCAGGATTGAACACTGAAGCTTTCTTT. Translated: CASSFFHAGLNTEAFF.

This clonotype was seen repeatedly, ten times or more. This chain joins TRBV18 and TRBJ2-1; 7 bases are a match to TRBD2. The CDR3 spans 14 residues. Germline lookup yields CDR1 KGHSH and CDR2 LQKENI. Germline trimming cut 0 bases from V and 7 bases from J; bases unmatched to any gene: 3. In DNA, the CDR3 is TGTGCCAGCTCACCACCCCGGGGGGTGAATGAGCAGTTCTTC. It specifies CASSPPRGVNEQFF.

This clonotype has only a few counts. This CDR3 reads CASRWTAGTQYF. The CDR3 DNA reads as TGTGCCAGCAGATGGACCGCCGGGACCCAGTACTTC. The V gene is TRBV28, the J gene TRBJ2-5; D gene ambiguous. The CDR3 length is 12 residues. V was shortened by 6 bases and J by 7 bases, with 12 bases between the two germline ends. Germline V lookup: CDR1 MDHEN, CDR2 SYDVKM.

This clonotype was observed a few times. The chain is built from TRBV5-4 and TRBJ1-1; tentatively, D is TRBD1 (5 bases). The CDR3 runs to 14 residues. From germline, CDR1 is SGHNT and CDR2 YYREEE (reference sequence). V was cut by 4 bases and J by 6 bases, with 16 bases left in between. The CDR3 DNA reads as TGTGCCAGCAGCCCGCTCGGGGCGGGCGCTGAAGCTTTCTTT. Protein sequence: CASSPLGAGAEAFF. The variable domain in full, with the rest retrieved from reference TRBV5-4 and TRBJ1-1, is ETGVTQSPTHLIKTRGQQVTLRCSSQSGHNTVSWYQQALGQGPQFIFQYYREEENGRGNFPPRFSGLQFPNYSSELNVNALELDDSALYLCASSPLGAGAEAFFGQGTRLTVV.

In its sample, this clonotype was seen a few times. V gene TRBV6-2 or TRBV6-3 combines with J gene TRBJ1-5, with D perhaps TRBD1 (6 bases). Between the trimmed V and J ends, which lost 6 bases and 5 bases, there was a span of 14 bases. CDR1 MNHEY and CDR2 SVGEGT come from the germline V gene. The CDR3 contains 14 residues. In DNA, the CDR3 is TGTGCCAGCAGCTCAACAGGGACCCATCAGCCCCAGCATTTT. Its translation is CASSSTGTHQPQHF.

This chain links TRBV3-1 with TRBJ2-4; perhaps TRBD2 as D (6 bases). The V gene lost 0 bases and the J gene lost 9 bases, with 18 bases spanning the gap. Germline V gene data show CDR1 as LGHDT and CDR2 as YNNKEL (reference sequence). The CDR3 totals 16 residues. This chain's CDR3 is CASSQDGGRVWGIQYF. Written as DNA, the CDR3 is TGTGCCAGCAGCCAAGACGGAGGGCGAGTGTGGGGCATTCAGTACTTC.

The table lists this clonotype with a few counts. The chain is built from TRBV27 and TRBJ2-2; D is possibly TRBD1 or TRBD2 (6 bases each). CDR3 length equals 16 residues. V was shortened by 5 bases and J by 0 bases, with 13 bases between the two germline ends. Germline lookup yields CDR1 MNHEY and CDR2 SMNVEV (reference sequence). The CDR3 bases are TGTGCCAGCAGTGTCCGGGGGCGACCGAACACCGGGGAGCTGTTTTTT. Translating gives CASSVRGRPNTGELFF.

The genes are TRBV7-2 and TRBJ2-1; D is unresolved. The CDR3 has 15 amino acids. Trimming stripped 6 bases from V and 6 bases from J, with 18 bases between. Germline assignment: CDR1 SGHTA and CDR2 FQGNSA. Here the CDR3 DNA reads TGTGCCAGCAGTCCGGACCGGGCGGTGATCAATGAGCAGTTCTTC. It translates to CASSPDRAVINEQFF.

This clonotype was seen ten or more times. The chain recombines TRBV24-1 with TRBJ2-2; 12 nucleotides agree with TRBD1. J gave up 5 bases and V 0 bases, and 3 bases lay outside the gene matches. The V gene's germline CDR1 is KGHDR and CDR2 SFDVKD. The CDR3 totals 17 residues. CDR3 region: CATSDLGTGGATGELFF. DNA of the CDR3: TGTGCCACCAGTGATTTGGGGACAGGGGGCGCGACCGGGGAGCTGTTTTTT.

The chain employs TRBV12-3 or TRBV12-4 and TRBJ2-1, with TRBD2 matching 8 bases. This CDR3 has 14 residues. V lost 5 bases, J lost 4 bases, and 4 bases stayed unmatched. The chain's CDR3 is CASSHSGAYNEQFF. The CDR3 region has the DNA TGTGCCAGCAGTCATAGCGGGGCGTACAATGAGCAGTTCTTC.

This clonotype was observed at least ten times. The chain couples TRBV11-1 to TRBJ2-7, with TRBD1 matching 8 bases. This CDR3 has 14 amino acids. V trimming: 5 bases; J trimming: 1 base; junction bases outside the gene matches: 4. CDR1 and CDR2 (germline): SGHAT, FQDESV (reference sequence). The CDR3: CASSPRDRSYEQYV. In DNA, the CDR3 is TGTGCCAGCAGCCCGCGGGACAGGTCCTACGAGCAGTACGTC.

The sample holds many counts of this clonotype. The V and J genes are TRBV10-3 and TRBJ2-5; 10 nucleotides line up with TRBD2. The germline V gene has CDR1 ENHRY and CDR2 SYGVKD. Trimming removed 6 bases from V and 3 bases from J; junction bases left unmatched: 7. The CDR3 spans 15 residues. The CDR3 is CAIRRTGTSEETQYF. For the CDR3, the DNA is TGTGCCATCAGACGAACCGGGACTAGCGAAGAGACCCAGTACTTC.

This clonotype appeared a few times. The chain couples TRBV7-9 to TRBJ2-2; D uncertain. From germline, CDR1 is SEHNR and CDR2 FQNEAQ (reference sequence). The CDR3 has 15 amino acids. The germline V and J ends were trimmed by 5 bases and 6 bases, with 16 bases remaining between them. CDR3 region: CASSQGLERAGELFF. Here the CDR3 DNA reads TGTGCCAGCAGCCAAGGTCTAGAAAGAGCCGGGGAGCTGTTTTTT.

This chain links TRBV6-5 with TRBJ2-4; possibly TRBD2 for D (6 bases). CDR3 length: 14 residues. Trimming pared 2 bases from V and 7 bases from J, leaving 12 bases between. Germline V gene sequence: CDR1 MNHEY, CDR2 SVGAGI. The DNA of the CDR3 is TGTGCCAGCAGTTACCTTCGGGGGTCGAACATTCAGTACTTC. Protein product: CASSYLRGSNIQYF.

This chain connects TRBV20-1 to TRBJ2-7; 11 bases fit TRBD2. CDR1 DFQATT and CDR2 SNEGSKA come from the germline V gene (reference sequence). V dropped 5 bases and J dropped 4; count of bases not matched to a gene: 7. This CDR3 has 14 amino acids. CDR3: CSASQTSGAYEQYV. The CDR3 bases are TGCAGTGCTTCCCAGACTAGCGGGGCTTACGAGCAGTACGTC.

This chain joins TRBV9 and TRBJ2-7; D may be TRBD2 (6 bases). V lost 7 bases to trimming and J lost 5 bases, with 16 bases between them. The length of the CDR3 is 13 residues. Germline V lookup: CDR1 SGDLS, CDR2 YYNGEE. This CDR3 is CASSPRGKDEQYF. In nucleotides, the CDR3 is TGTGCCAGCTCCCCCCGGGGGAAGGACGAGCAGTACTTC.

The chain combines TRBV12-3 or TRBV12-4 with TRBJ2-5, with D perhaps being TRBD1 or TRBD2 (7 bases each). This CDR3 region has 14 residues. The ends were cut back, 3 bases at V and 3 bases at J, with 11 bases in the middle. CDR3 coding DNA: TGTGCCAGCAGTTTGACAGGGAGGGAAGAGACCCAGTACTTC. Amino acid sequence: CASSLTGREETQYF.